The 31 T cell receptor beta chains below all came from one sample that was sequenced in a study of beta chain features in type 1 diabetes. The study's findings and limits: Among all four CD4+ subsets, Type 1 diabetes patients had TCRB CDR3s that were moderately but significantly shorter.

These receptors have no identified antigens. Sequencing targeted expressed TCRB transcripts, as all isolated RNA had been reverse transcribed. Sequencing was performed with immunoSEQ multiplex PCR; in TCRdb, only in-frame clones are kept and a portion is missing. This table has around 150,000 clones, 10% appearing once. The sample was central memory CD4+ T cells from blood. These receptors were collected from a man aged 25 to 40 with type 1 diabetes.

The chain recombines TRBV21-1 with TRBJ1-1; whether TRBD1, the table's D call, matches the DNA was not checked. TRBV21-1 is noted as a pseudogene. The CDR3 totals 17 residues. This CDR3 is CASSSLKKGGAVGEAFF. The CDR3, as DNA: TGTGCCAGCAGCTCCCTCAAGAAGGGTGGGGCAGTTGGTGAAGCTTTCTTT.

The V call is TRBV28, the J call TRBJ2-5, with 7 bases matching TRBD1. The CDR3 extends over 14 amino acids. J lost 3 bases, V lost 4 bases, and 5 bases had no gene match. The germline CDR1 and CDR2 sequences are MDHEN and SYDVKM. The CDR3, as DNA: TGTGCCAGCAGTTCGGGACAGACGGAAGAGACCCAGTACTTC. This translates into CASSSGQTEETQYF.

The rearrangement joins TRBV29-1 to TRBJ1-1, with a possible D match to TRBD1 (5 bases). The CDR3 has 13 amino acids. Between the trimmed V and J ends, which lost 7 bases and 1 base, there was a span of 13 bases. The germline V gene has CDR1 SQVTM and CDR2 ANQGSEA. This CDR3 is CSAARGGNTEAFF. The CDR3 DNA reads as TGCAGCGCCGCCCGGGGGGGGAACACTGAAGCTTTCTTT.

This clone was seen only a few times. The chain carries TRBV2 and TRBJ2-2; TRBD2 matches 11 bases. CDR1 is SNHLY and CDR2 is FYNNEI in the germline V gene. The CDR3 runs 14 residues. Losses at the gene ends were 10 bases for V and 1 base for J; bases not matched to a gene: 2. CDR3 sequence: CATGTSGNTGELFF. The CDR3 bases are TGTGCCACAGGGACTAGCGGGAACACCGGGGAGCTGTTTTTT.

This clone was seen a handful of times. The rearrangement links TRBV28 to TRBJ1-5; D is unresolved. The germline gives CDR1 MDHEN, CDR2 SYDVKM. The CDR3 runs 11 residues. Trimming pared 3 bases from V and 6 bases from J, leaving 3 bases between. Here the CDR3 DNA reads TGTGCCAGCAGTTTCGGTCAGCCCCAGCATTTT. As protein: CASSFGQPQHF. The variable domain in full, with the rest retrieved from reference TRBV28 and TRBJ1-5, is DVKVTQSSRYLVKRTGEKVFLECVQDMDHENMFWYRQDPGLGLRLIYFSYDVKMKEKGDIPEGYSVSREKKERFSLILESASTNQTSMYLCASSFGQPQHFGDGTRLSIL.

The chain links TRBV28 to TRBJ2-7; TRBD2 matches at 8 bases. This CDR3 has 16 amino acids. V trimming: 4 bases; J trimming: 4 bases; junction bases outside the gene matches: 12. The V gene's germline CDR1 is MDHEN and CDR2 SYDVKM. The CDR3 sequence is CASSSPGGGLGYEQYF. DNA for the CDR3: TGTGCCAGCAGTTCCCCCGGGGGGGGGCTGGGATACGAGCAGTACTTC.

The rearrangement joins TRBV14 to TRBJ1-1; TRBD1 is a possible D gene (5 bases). Germline CDR1 reads SGHDN; CDR2 reads FVKESK. The CDR3 length is 13 residues. The germline V and J ends were trimmed by 5 bases and 1 base, with 8 bases remaining between them. CDR3 nucleotides: TGTGCCAGCAGCGTTCAGGGGAACACTGAAGCTTTCTTT. This encodes CASSVQGNTEAFF.

The chain recombines TRBV4-1 with TRBJ1-2, with 7 bases lining up with TRBD1. CDR3 length: 15 residues. The germline gives CDR1 MGHRA, CDR2 YSYEKL. V lost 2 bases, J lost 8 bases, and 11 bases stayed unmatched. CDR3 nucleotide sequence: TGCGCCAGCAGCCAAACGACAGGGCTAAGGTTGGGCTACACCTTC. Its protein is CASSQTTGLRLGYTF.

The CDR3 DNA is TGTGCCAGCAGCCCTAGGCTAGCGGGGAGCGGGGAGCTGTTTTTT. Its protein is CASSPRLAGSGELFF. V gene TRBV7-2 combines with J gene TRBJ2-2, with 9 nucleotides matching TRBD2. Germline V gene lookup returns CDR1 SGHTA and CDR2 FQGNSA. This CDR3 is 15 amino acids long. V gave up 5 bases and J gave up 7 bases; unmatched junction bases: 8.

This clone was found a few times. The chain has TRBV28 and TRBJ2-1; maybe TRBD2 (6 bases). This CDR3 spans 14 amino acids. V lost 8 bases to trimming and J lost 0 bases, with 11 bases between them. Germline CDR1 and CDR2: MDHEN and SYDVKM. The CDR3 DNA sequence: TGTGCCAGCGTGGAGGGAAGCTCCTACAATGAGCAGTTCTTC. This codes for CASVEGSSYNEQFF.

This clone has a handful of counts. The chain combines TRBV11-2 with TRBJ2-1, with 14 bases identical to TRBD2. Per the germline V gene, CDR1 is SGHAT and CDR2 is FQNNGV. The CDR3 has 17 residues. With V trimmed by 0 bases and J by 9 bases, 7 bases remained unmatched. The CDR3 DNA sequence: TGTGCCAGCAGCTTAGAAACGGGACTAGCGGGAGATGGTGAGCAGTTCTTC. Translation: CASSLETGLAGDGEQFF.

The chain joins TRBV28 to TRBJ2-7; 8 bases match TRBD1. Germline-derived CDR1 and CDR2 are MDHEN and SYDVKM. CDR3 length equals 15 residues. Losses at the gene ends were 5 bases for V and 2 bases for J; bases not matched to a gene: 8. The CDR3 region is CASSPTDRDAYEQYF. DNA for the CDR3: TGTGCCAGCAGTCCTACGGACAGGGACGCCTACGAGCAGTACTTC.

This clone has more than one count but fewer than ten. The V call is TRBV4-2, the J call TRBJ2-2; the match to TRBD1 covers 12 bases. The length of the CDR3 is 18 residues. Germline V gene lookup returns CDR1 LGHNA and CDR2 YNFKEQ. Germline trimming cut 0 bases from V and 6 bases from J; bases unmatched to any gene: 8. The CDR3 protein is CASSQDTGTGGLAGELFF. In nucleotides, the CDR3 is TGTGCCAGCAGCCAAGATACGGGGACAGGGGGCCTCGCCGGGGAGCTGTTTTTT.

This clone turned up a few times. This chain uses TRBV4-2 with TRBJ2-3; 11 nucleotides match TRBD2. There are 16 residues in the CDR3. V lost 4 bases to trimming and J lost 3 bases; unmatched junction nucleotides: 6. Germline-derived CDR1 and CDR2 are LGHNA and YNFKEQ. The CDR3 nucleotides are TGTGCCAGCAGCCGCCAATCTAGCGGGAGGACAGATACGCAGTATTTT. Its translation: CASSRQSSGRTDTQYF.

The chain links TRBV5-4 to TRBJ2-5, with 7 nucleotides matching TRBD1. Germline CDR1 is SGHNT and CDR2 is YYREEE (reference sequence). V lost 3 bases to trimming and J lost 5 bases; unmatched junction nucleotides: 7. There are 14 residues in the CDR3. The CDR3 sequence is CASSSGQRKETQYF. CDR3 nucleotides: TGTGCCAGCAGCTCGGGACAGCGAAAGGAGACCCAGTACTTC.

This clone appeared a few times. The V call is TRBV7-9, the J call TRBJ2-1; a weak D match, TRBD2 (5 bases). The CDR3 loop spans 15 amino acids. Per the germline V gene, CDR1 is SEHNR and CDR2 is FQNEAQ (reference sequence). The germline V and J ends were trimmed by 0 bases and 4 bases, with 10 bases remaining between them. The CDR3 DNA reads as TGTGCCAGCAGCTTAGCTCGAGGCGGGTACAATGAGCAGTTCTTC. Protein: CASSLARGGYNEQFF.

This clone occurred a few times. This chain joins TRBV28 and TRBJ2-7; TRBD2 matches at 11 bases. Germline CDR1 MDHEN, CDR2 SYDVKM. The CDR3 is 15 residues long. J was trimmed by 0 bases and V by 7 bases; bases with no gene match: 5. CDR3 amino acids: CASKWTSGRSYEQYF. DNA of the CDR3: TGTGCCAGCAAATGGACTAGCGGGCGCTCCTACGAGCAGTACTTC.

This clone came up a few times. The chain is built from TRBV6-6 and TRBJ2-4; D call uncertain. The V gene lost 0 bases and the J gene lost 11 bases, with 14 bases spanning the gap. The CDR3 contains 14 residues. CDR1 is MNHNY and CDR2 is SVGAGI in the germline V gene (reference sequence). The CDR3 coding sequence is TGTGCCAGCAGTTACTCGAACCCTCTCGGTCTTCAGTACTTC. This gives the protein CASSYSNPLGLQYF.

This clone was observed a few times. The chain couples TRBV5-1 to TRBJ1-2; D gene unclear. Trimming stripped 0 bases from V and 0 bases from J, with 9 bases between. CDR3 length equals 15 residues. Germline CDR1 SGHRS, CDR2 YFSETQ. CDR3: CASSLGHQANYGYTF. The CDR3 coding sequence is TGCGCCAGCAGCTTGGGACATCAAGCTAACTATGGCTACACCTTC.

V is TRBV14 and J is TRBJ2-1, with D uncertain. Germline V gene sequence: CDR1 SGHDN, CDR2 FVKESK. The CDR3 is 13 amino acids. The V end lost 2 bases, the J end lost 6 bases, and 8 bases lay between the germline ends. CDR3 nucleotide sequence: TGTGCCAGCAGCCAACTCTCCCGCAATGAGCAGTTCTTC. Its protein is CASSQLSRNEQFF.

This clone was counted between two and nine times. The V call is TRBV4-2, the J call TRBJ1-1; 12 bases agree with TRBD1. The CDR3 is 16 amino acids. Trimming removed 3 bases from V and 0 bases from J; junction bases left unmatched: 2. Germline CDR1 and CDR2: LGHNA and YNFKEQ. The CDR3 DNA follows: TGTGCCAGCAGCCAGGGACAGGGGGCCCTGAACACTGAAGCTTTCTTT. The encoded protein is CASSQGQGALNTEAFF.

The chain is built from TRBV9 and TRBJ2-2; possibly TRBD2 for D (6 bases). V was clipped by 2 bases and J by 5 bases, with 10 bases between them. The CDR3 loop spans 14 amino acids. The V gene's germline CDR1 is SGDLS and CDR2 YYNGEE. Here the CDR3 DNA reads TGTGCCAGCAGCGTTTGGGGAGGAACCGGGGAGCTGTTTTTT. Translated: CASSVWGGTGELFF.

This clone has just a few counts. The gene calls are TRBV7-3 and TRBJ2-5; no firm D call. V lost 5 bases and J 0 bases, leaving 13 bases between the germline ends. CDR1 and CDR2 from the germline V gene are SGHTA and FQGTGA. This CDR3 comprises 15 residues. CDR3 sequence (DNA): TGTGCCAGCAGCCGAAAGGCCGGGTACCAAGAGACCCAGTACTTC. As protein: CASSRKAGYQETQYF.

This clone has only a few counts. CDR3: CAWSSQPEKLFF. Here the CDR3 DNA reads TGTGCCTGGAGTTCACAGCCGGAAAAACTGTTTTTT. This chain uses TRBV30 with TRBJ1-4; no clear D gene. Trimming stripped 2 bases from V and 8 bases from J, with 9 bases between. From germline, CDR1 is GTSNPN and CDR2 SVGIG (reference sequence). This CDR3 contains 12 residues.

This clone was observed a few times. This rearrangement joins TRBV7-2 to TRBJ2-1; D is undetermined. Trimming stripped 0 bases from V and 8 bases from J, with 11 bases between. This CDR3 is built from 14 residues. In germline, CDR1 is SGHTA, CDR2 FQGNSA. CDR3 sequence (DNA): TGTGCCAGCAGCTTAGCGGCCGCCCGGGATGAGCAGTTCTTC. Its protein product is CASSLAAARDEQFF.

This clone was seen a few times. This chain joins TRBV4-2 and TRBJ2-2; D is ambiguous. Deletions cut 1 base from V and 3 bases from J, with 9 bases between. The CDR3 is made up of 15 amino acids. The germline V gene encodes CDR1 LGHNA and CDR2 YNFKEQ. The CDR3 DNA reads TGTGCCAGCAGCCAAGTGGCACCCTACACCGGGGAGCTGTTTTTT. It is translated as CASSQVAPYTGELFF.

The sample holds a few counts of this clone. The chain links TRBV6-6 to TRBJ2-3; 8 nucleotides agree with TRBD2. Germline assignment: CDR1 MNHNY and CDR2 SVGAGI (reference sequence). V was clipped by 7 bases and J by 7 bases; unmatched bases: 10. CDR3 size: 14 residues. The CDR3 protein is CASKGTSSWNTQYF. The CDR3 DNA reads as TGTGCCAGCAAAGGGACTAGTTCTTGGAATACGCAGTATTTT.

On this clone: One junction end does not reproduce the germline sequence, and a read error may be involved. V and J are TRBV7-9 and TRBJ1-2, with D perhaps TRBD1 (5 bases). Germline values: CDR1 SEHNR, CDR2 FQNEAQ (reference sequence). The CDR3 has 12 amino acids. CDR3 amino acids: CANSLEGYGYTF. The CDR3 DNA reads TGTGCCAACAGCTTAGAGGGGTATGGCTACACCTTC.

This clone was seen a handful of times. The V call is TRBV29-1, the J call TRBJ2-6; no firm D call. Germline lookup yields CDR1 SQVTM and CDR2 ANQGSEA. CDR3 length: 15 amino acids. V dropped 4 bases and J dropped 0 bases, with 10 bases sitting between them. CDR3 residues: CSVAGSSSGANVLTF. DNA for the CDR3: TGCAGCGTTGCGGGTTCCAGCTCTGGGGCCAACGTCCTGACTTTC.

This clone occurred many times. The DNA is left out, because the CDR3 cannot be placed on it with certainty; the CDR3 is given as TCRdb lists it. The chain couples TRBV28 to TRBJ2-5; TRBD2, the table's D call, lacks a check against the DNA. The CDR3 adds up to 14 amino acids, both ends counted. The germline CDR1 and CDR2 sequences are MDHEN and SYDVKM. CDR3 amino acids: CASSSSLGSEAQYF.

The chain employs TRBV4-1 and TRBJ1-4, with TRBD1 matching 9 bases. The junction had 7 bases not matched to a gene; V was cut back by 0 bases and J by 8 bases. The CDR3 loop spans 16 amino acids. Germline CDR1 MGHRA, CDR2 YSYEKL. The CDR3 DNA reads TGCGCCAGCAGCCAAGATCCGGGACAGGGAACCGAAAAACTGTTTTTT. Protein: CASSQDPGQGTEKLFF.